This TCR beta chain was identified during a study of tumor-infiltrating lymphocytes in primary liver carcinoma. Study-level points and caveats: Only about 7.5-24% of top clones were detected in each of the five tumor regions.

The CDR3 has 12 amino acids. Germline loops: CDR1 SEHNR, CDR2 FQNEAQ (reference sequence). A constant-region primer primed TCR beta cDNA synthesis from roughly 520 ng of total RNA. Libraries of TCR beta came from three nested multiplex PCR rounds with slightly modified ARM-PCR. Forward primers for TRBV1-TRBV30 and a C-beta reverse primer served the first two PCR rounds, at around 9 cycles each. TCRdb used MiXCR to reprocess the multiplex PCR reads, holding one entry per CDR3 protein. The sample shows more than 70,000 distinct CDR3 sequences, around 70% of them seen only once. RNA and DNA were co-extracted from around 20-30 mg of unsorted bulk tissue. Researchers took samples from five separate regions of each tumor. In regard to this clonotype: The antigen remains unidentified.

Sequencing input: liver tumor tissue from sampling region 1. As for subset: tumor region T1, superior pole. The clonotype was recovered from a man in his forties with primary liver carcinoma and hepatitis B virus infection. The genes are TRBV7-9 and TRBJ2-3; unclear D gene. The DNA for the CDR3 is TGTGTCAGTAGCCGCGGCACAGATACGCAGTATTTT. This codes for CVSSRGTDTQYF.